This TCR beta chain was retrieved from a study of blood T cell repertoires in COVID-19. Study information: From the United States, Italy and Spain came samples of acute and convalescent COVID-19. PBMCs, B-cell-depleted T cells, or T cells were the source of the cDNA or gDNA that made up the material.

This clone has just one count. The CDR3 is 15 amino acids. In the authors' methods: Reference gene primer amplification gave nucleated cell count estimates. Method: immunoSEQ multiplex PCR; TCRdb's copy keeps in-frame clones and lacks some. The DNA gave D and trimming, while V, J and clone size come from that table. This sample yields tens of thousands of clones, of which 75% to 85% are seen a single time; approximately 6% belongs to the top ten. This clonotype originated in a woman aged 55-69 years with acute or convalescent COVID-19. The rearrangement joins TRBV21-1 to TRBJ2-7; the DNA was not compared with TRBD2, the D call given in the table. TRBV21-1 is an annotated pseudogene. Sequencing was done on a sample of peripheral blood. This CDR3 is CASSKGKRETDEQYF. The CDR3 region has the DNA TGTGCCAGCAGCAAAGGTAAAAGGGAGACCGACGAGCAGTACTTC.